This TCR beta chain was documented in a study of blood T cell repertoires in COVID-19. Study as a whole: The cDNA or gDNA used as material had been derived from T cells, B-cell-depleted T cells, or PBMCs.

Germline V lookup: CDR1 MNHEY, CDR2 SVGAGI. The CDR3 consists of 14 residues. Trimming left V 7 bases short and J 4 bases short, with 16 bases between. Original data processing: Quantification of nucleated cells was approximated via reference gene primer amplification. Data came from immunoSEQ multiplex PCR; TCRdb stores just in-frame clones and leaves some out. Clone size and the V and J calls come from that table; the DNA yielded D and trimming. In the table there are about 200,000 clones, about 82% of which are singletons. Patients from Seattle were sampled longitudinally, starting during active infection.

V usage is TRBV6-5 and J usage is TRBJ1-1; D is perhaps TRBD1 (5 bases). The TCR sequence derives from a man between 60 and 75 years old with COVID-19, enrolled during active disease. Specimen: peripheral blood. The CDR3 DNA follows: TGTGCCAGCATCTGGGGCAGGGTTGCCACTGAAGCTTTCTTT. This encodes CASIWGRVATEAFF.